The rows below give T cell receptor beta chains drawn from one sample of a study of response to subunit inactivated influenza vaccine. One entry per CDR3 protein results from TCRdb running MiXCR on the RT-PCR reads. In the table there are approximately 700,000 distinct CDR3 sequences, roughly 14% of which are singletons. The sample in question was PBMCs from blood, obtained 11 to 12 days after vaccination. The receptors were gathered from a man aged 45-65 years who received an inactivated influenza vaccine. Each CDR3 is given with its conserved first and last residue. Fields, in order: CDR3 length, clone size, J gene, V gene, D gene, CDR3 DNA, CDR3 protein. The D gene is left open where the match is weak. Clone size, where shown, is once, few, many, or a class for clones that have expanded.

17	-	TRBJ2-6	TRBV10-3	-	TGTGCCATCGGGGGTCCCGTAAGGCTTTCTGGGGCCAACGTCCTGACTTTC	CAIGGPVRLSGANVLTF
15	few	TRBJ2-7	TRBV19	TRBD2	TGTGCCAGTAGTACCGGACTAGCGGGCCTATACGAGCAGTACTTC	CASSTGLAGLYEQYF
15	-	TRBJ1-6	TRBV12-3/TRBV12-4	-	TGTGCCAGCAGTTTAGCGCGTAGGGACAATTCACCCCTCCACTTT	CASSLARRDNSPLHF
14	-	TRBJ2-7	TRBV28	-	TGTGCCATCAGAACCGGGACCCTCTCCTACGAGCAGTACTTC	CAIRTGTLSYEQYF
14	-	TRBJ2-3	TRBV5-1	-	TGCGCCAGCACTCTGGGGGGAAGCTTTGATACGCAGTATTTT	CASTLGGSFDTQYF
15	-	TRBJ2-5	TRBV5-1	-	TGCGCCAGCAGCTTGGGTCGGGGGCCCGAAGAGACCCAGTACTTC	CASSLGRGPEETQYF
13	few	TRBJ2-1	TRBV6-5	-	TGTGCCAGCAGTTACTCAAGGGACAATGAGCAGTTCTTC	CASSYSRDNEQFF
16	few	TRBJ1-5	TRBV6-1	TRBD1	TGTGCCAGCAGCCCCGGACAGGGGGCGGGTAATCAGCCCCAGCATTTT	CASSPGQGAGNQPQHF
14	-	TRBJ1-1	TRBV28	-	TGTGCCAGCAGGGAGGGGGGCTTGAACACTGAAGCTTTCTTT	CASREGGLNTEAFF
11	few	TRBJ2-7	TRBV7-2	-	TGTGCCAGCAGCTTAATCGGCGAGCAGTACTTC	CASSLIGEQYF
14	-	TRBJ2-4	TRBV12-3/TRBV12-4	-	TGTGCCAGCAGTCTAGAGCAGGGCGGAAACATTCAGTACTTC	CASSLEQGGNIQYF
14	-	TRBJ2-2	TRBV24-1	-	TGTGCCACCTCGGGCTTCCGGTCCACCGGGGAGCTGTTTTTT	CATSGFRSTGELFF
16	few	TRBJ2-3	TRBV19	TRBD2	TGTGCCAGTAGTATCCCCAGCGGGAGAGGAGCAGATACGCAGTATTTT	CASSIPSGRGADTQYF
16	-	TRBJ2-7	TRBV27	TRBD2	TGTGCCAGCAGTTTGTTGACTAGCGGGAGTATCTACGAGCAGTACTTC	CASSLLTSGSIYEQYF
12	-	TRBJ2-5	TRBV12-3/TRBV12-4	-	TGTGCCAGCAGTTTATGGCGCAGAATCCAGTACTTC	CASSLWRRIQYF
14	-	TRBJ2-1	TRBV29-1	-	TGCAGCGTTGACGGCCGGAGCTCCTACAATGAGCAGTTCTTC	CSVDGRSSYNEQFF
13	few	TRBJ1-5	TRBV4-1	-	TGCGCCAGCAGCCTTCTGCGTAATCAGCCCCAGCATTTT	CASSLLRNQPQHF
15	-	TRBJ2-7	TRBV3-1	-	TGTGCCAGCAGCTACAGCGGTCGAGGACCCTACGAGCAGTACTTC	CASSYSGRGPYEQYF
12	few	TRBJ1-1	TRBV12-3/TRBV12-4	-	TGTGCCAGCAGCTGGGGGATCACTGAAGCTTTCTTT	CASSWGITEAFF
17	-	TRBJ1-5	TRBV7-9	-	TGTGCCAGCAGCTTAGTCACAGGACGGGATAGCAATCAGCCCCAGCATTTT	CASSLVTGRDSNQPQHF
13	few	TRBJ2-1	TRBV7-2	-	TGTGCCAGCAGCCCCCCCATGACGGGGGAGCAGTTCTTC	CASSPPMTGEQFF
14	few	TRBJ2-5	TRBV12-3/TRBV12-4	-	TGTGCCAGCAGGAGCGGAGGTGCGCAAGAGACCCAGTACTTC	CASRSGGAQETQYF
15	few	TRBJ2-2	TRBV15	TRBD2	TGTGCCACCAGCCGCGAGACTAGCGGGTGGGGGGAGCTGTTTTTT	CATSRETSGWGELFF
15	-	TRBJ1-1	TRBV5-1	-	TGCGCCAGCAGCCCCAGGGGAGCGGTGAACACTGAAGCTTTCTTT	CASSPRGAVNTEAFF
13	-	TRBJ2-7	TRBV29-1	-	TGCAGCGTTGAAGCCGGCAGTGGAACCGAGCAGTACTTC	CSVEAGSGTEQYF
14	-	TRBJ1-2	TRBV20-1	-	TGCAGTGCTAGAGCGTTAGGAGGAAACTATGGCTACACCTTC	CSARALGGNYGYTF
17	few	TRBJ2-2	TRBV20-1	-	TGCAGTGCTAGAGAGGCGTTCGGGCAACCGAACACCGGGGAGCTGTTTTTT	CSAREAFGQPNTGELFF
13	-	TRBJ2-1	TRBV29-1	-	TGCAGCGTTGCAGTTAGCCTAGCCAATGAGCAGTTCTTC	CSVAVSLANEQFF
16	-	TRBJ2-2	TRBV7-3	TRBD2	TGTGCCAGCAGCTTACAGGCTAGCGGGGGATTCGGGGAGCTGTTTTTT	CASSLQASGGFGELFF
11	-	TRBJ1-1	TRBV6-5	-	TGTGCCAGCTGGATGATCACTGAAGCTTTCTTT	CASWMITEAFF
15	-	TRBJ1-1	TRBV12-3/TRBV12-4	-	TGTGCCAGCAGTCCCCAACTAGGCGTGAACACTGAAGCTTTCTTT	CASSPQLGVNTEAFF
14	-	TRBJ2-7	TRBV7-2	-	TGTGCCAGCAGCGCGTTCCGGCGGACCTACGAGCAGTACTTC	CASSAFRRTYEQYF
17	-	TRBJ2-3	TRBV7-6	-	TGTGCCAGCAGCTTAGCGATGCCAGGCGAATCCACAGATACGCAGTATTTT	CASSLAMPGESTDTQYF
13	few	TRBJ2-7	TRBV20-1	TRBD2	TGCAGTGCTCCCGGGACTAGTTTCACGGAGCAGTACTTC	CSAPGTSFTEQYF
14	few	TRBJ2-5	TRBV9	TRBD1	TGTGCCAGCAGCGCGGGACAGGTAAAAGAGACCCAGTACTTC	CASSAGQVKETQYF
14	few	TRBJ2-7	TRBV28	-	TGTGCCAGCAGTTTAGTCGGACAGATCTACGAGCAGTACTTC	CASSLVGQIYEQYF
16	few	TRBJ2-3	TRBV4-1	TRBD2	TGCGCCAGCAAGACGCACACTAGCGGGGGAACAGATACGCAGTATTTT	CASKTHTSGGTDTQYF
15	many	TRBJ2-2	TRBV12-3/TRBV12-4	-	TGTGCCAGCAGTTTAGTCTCGGGGAGCACCGGGGAGCTGTTTTTT	CASSLVSGSTGELFF
17	-	TRBJ2-3	TRBV4-1	TRBD2	TGCGCCAGCAGCCAAGTTCGTCTAGCGGGAAACACAGATACGCAGTATTTT	CASSQVRLAGNTDTQYF
15	-	TRBJ2-1	TRBV7-2	-	TGTGCCAGCACCGAAAGCAGGGGGGCTTACAATGAGCAGTTCTTC	CASTESRGAYNEQFF
13	-	TRBJ2-2	TRBV5-5	-	TGTGCCAGCAGCGAGACCGTCACCGGGGAGCTGATTTTT	CASSETVTGELIF
13	few	TRBJ2-7	TRBV30	TRBD2	TGTGCCTGGAGTGTAGCTAGCGGCTACGAGCAGTACTTC	CAWSVASGYEQYF
15	-	TRBJ1-4	TRBV30	-	TGTGCCTGGAGTAAGCCCCGGACCGGGGTTGAAAAACTGTTTTTT	CAWSKPRTGVEKLFF
19	few	TRBJ1-2	TRBV7-2	TRBD1	TGTGCCAGCAGCCTACCGAGGGGGGGGCTGGGACAGAGTAACTATGGCTACACCTTC	CASSLPRGGLGQSNYGYTF
12	few	TRBJ1-2	TRBV12-3/TRBV12-4	-	TGTGCCAGCAGTTTGTCTGTCTCCGTGCACACCTTC	CASSLSVSVHTF
12	few	TRBJ2-7	TRBV29-1	-	TGCAGCGTTGAACGTGACGGTTACGAGCAGTACTTC	CSVERDGYEQYF
15	-	TRBJ1-2	TRBV6-2/TRBV6-3	-	TGTGCCAGCAGTTACGGCGGCCCCTGGACGGATGGCTACACCTTC	CASSYGGPWTDGYTF
12	-	TRBJ2-3	TRBV3-1	-	TGTGCCAGCAGCTGGCCGGAGGATACGCAGTATTTT	CASSWPEDTQYF
14	few	TRBJ2-5	TRBV9	-	TGTGCCAGCAGCGTCGGTAGCCTTGGAGAGACCCAGTACTTC	CASSVGSLGETQYF
16	-	TRBJ2-5	TRBV7-6	-	TGTGCCAGCAGCTTAGGGGACGGCGGTTCACAAGAGACCCAGTACTTC	CASSLGDGGSQETQYF
15	few	TRBJ2-1	TRBV2	-	TGTGCCAGCAGTGATAGGCAGGGAGGCCACAATGAGCAGTTCTTC	CASSDRQGGHNEQFF
16	few	TRBJ2-7	TRBV12-3/TRBV12-4	TRBD2	TGTGCCAGCAGTTTAGGACTAGCGGGCGACCCCTACGAGCAGTACTTC	CASSLGLAGDPYEQYF
12	few	TRBJ2-1	TRBV6-2/TRBV6-3	-	TGTGCCAGCAGTATTTTAAACTACGAGCAGTTCTTC	CASSILNYEQFF
15	-	TRBJ2-1	TRBV5-1	TRBD1	TGCGCCAGCAGCTTGACGGGACAGGGAAACAATGAGCAGTTCTTC	CASSLTGQGNNEQFF
11	-	TRBJ1-1	TRBV20-1	-	TGCAGTCGATTCAGGGTCACTGAAGCTTTCTTT	CSRFRVTEAFF